This TCR beta chain is from a study of blood T cell repertoires in COVID-19. The table came from immunoSEQ multiplex PCR; TCRdb's copy has only in-frame clones and leaves some out. This table holds some 250,000 clones, roughly 76% found once. Trimming cost V 6 bases and J 3 bases; bases outside gene matches: 6. This CDR3 region has 15 residues. Per germline, CDR1 SNHLY and CDR2 FYNNEI. The rearrangement uses TRBV2 and TRBJ1-5, with 9 bases aligning to TRBD1. Sequencing used peripheral blood. The TCR was taken from a woman over 75 with COVID-19, enrolled during active disease. For the CDR3, the DNA is TGTGCCAGCAGGGCCGGACAGGGGAACAATCAGCCCCAGCATTTT. Its protein is CASRAGQGNNQPQHF.